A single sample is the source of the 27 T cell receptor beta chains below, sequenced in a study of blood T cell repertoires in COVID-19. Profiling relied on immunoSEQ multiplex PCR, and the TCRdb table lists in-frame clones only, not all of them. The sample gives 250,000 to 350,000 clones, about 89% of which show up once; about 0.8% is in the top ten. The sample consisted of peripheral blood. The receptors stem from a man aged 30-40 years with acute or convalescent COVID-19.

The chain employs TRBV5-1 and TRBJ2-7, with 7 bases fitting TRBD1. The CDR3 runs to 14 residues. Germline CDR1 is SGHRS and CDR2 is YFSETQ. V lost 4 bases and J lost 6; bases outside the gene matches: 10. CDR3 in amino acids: CASSPSTGPLEQYF. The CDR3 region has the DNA TGCGCCAGCAGCCCTTCGACAGGGCCCCTCGAGCAGTACTTC. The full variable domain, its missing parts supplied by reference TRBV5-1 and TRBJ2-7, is KAGVTQTPRYLIKTRGQQVTLSCSPISGHRSVSWYQQTPGQGLQFLFEYFSETQRNKGNFPGRFSGRQFSNSRSEMNVSTLELGDSALYLCASSPSTGPLEQYFGPGTRLTVT.

As DNA, the CDR3 is TGTGCCAGCAGTCCACTGCAAGACAGAAATTCACCCCTCCACTTT. It is translated as CASSPLQDRNSPLHF. The chain carries TRBV27 and TRBJ1-6, with a possible D match to TRBD1 (5 bases). Germline CDR1 MNHEY, CDR2 SMNVEV (reference sequence). CDR3 length equals 15 residues. Trimming left V 5 bases short and J 7 bases short, with 15 bases between.

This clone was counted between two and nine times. The CDR3 sequence is CASSLAGQATPGRTF. The CDR3 bases are TGTGCCAGCAGCTTGGCCGGACAGGCGACCCCTGGGCGGACCTTC. V usage is TRBV5-5 and J usage is TRBJ1-2; 7 positions match TRBD1. Germline V gene sequence: CDR1 SGHKS, CDR2 YYEKEE (reference sequence). The CDR3 has 15 amino acids. V shed 0 bases and J 14 bases; nucleotides not matched to a gene: 16.

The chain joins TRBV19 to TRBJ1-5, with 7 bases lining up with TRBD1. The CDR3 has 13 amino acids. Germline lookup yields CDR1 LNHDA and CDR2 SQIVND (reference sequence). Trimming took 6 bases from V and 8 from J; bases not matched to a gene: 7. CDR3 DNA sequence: TGTGCCAGTAGATTAAACAGGGGCGAGCCCCAGCATTTT. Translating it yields CASRLNRGEPQHF.

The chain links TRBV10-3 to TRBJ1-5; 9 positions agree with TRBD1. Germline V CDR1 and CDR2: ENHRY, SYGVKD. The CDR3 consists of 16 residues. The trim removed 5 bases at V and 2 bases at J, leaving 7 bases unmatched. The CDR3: CAISKDRGRGNQPQHF. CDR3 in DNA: TGTGCCATCAGTAAGGACAGGGGCAGGGGCAATCAGCCCCAGCATTTT.

The chain's CDR3 is CASSSLAGVGSYEQYF. Written as DNA, the CDR3 is TGCGCCAGCAGCAGCTTGGCGGGGGTAGGCTCCTACGAGCAGTACTTC. V and J are TRBV5-1 and TRBJ2-7; 7 nucleotides match TRBD2. CDR3 length equals 16 residues. The germline CDR1 and CDR2 sequences are SGHRS and YFSETQ. With 4 bases clipped from V and 0 bases from J, the junction kept 10 bases outside the gene matches.

The CDR3 spells CASSFRNRANEQFF. As DNA, the CDR3 is TGTGCCAGCAGTTTCCGTAACAGGGCCAATGAGCAGTTCTTC. The V and J genes are TRBV27 and TRBJ2-1, with TRBD1 as a possible D gene (6 bases). The ends were cut back, 3 bases at V and 6 bases at J, with 12 bases in the middle. This CDR3 has 14 amino acids. In germline, CDR1 is MNHEY, CDR2 SMNVEV (reference sequence).

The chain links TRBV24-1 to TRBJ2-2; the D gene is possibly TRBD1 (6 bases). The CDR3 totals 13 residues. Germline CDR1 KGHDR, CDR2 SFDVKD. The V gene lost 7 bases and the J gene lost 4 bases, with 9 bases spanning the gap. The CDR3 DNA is TGTGCCACCAGGGACAGCCTCACCGGGGAGCTGTTTTTT. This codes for CATRDSLTGELFF.

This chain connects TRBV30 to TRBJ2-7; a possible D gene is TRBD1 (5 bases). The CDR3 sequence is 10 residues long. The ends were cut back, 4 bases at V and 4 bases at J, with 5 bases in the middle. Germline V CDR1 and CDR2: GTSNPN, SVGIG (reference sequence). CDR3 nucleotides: TGTGCCTGGAAGGGGTACGAGCAGTACTTC. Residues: CAWKGYEQYF.

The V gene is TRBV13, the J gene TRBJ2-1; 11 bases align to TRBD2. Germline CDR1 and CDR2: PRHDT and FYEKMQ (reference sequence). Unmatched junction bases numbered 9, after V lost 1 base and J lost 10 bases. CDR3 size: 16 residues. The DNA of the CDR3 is TGTGCCAGCAGCTTAGACCTACTAGCGGGAGTTCAGGAGCAGTTCTTC. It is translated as CASSLDLLAGVQEQFF.

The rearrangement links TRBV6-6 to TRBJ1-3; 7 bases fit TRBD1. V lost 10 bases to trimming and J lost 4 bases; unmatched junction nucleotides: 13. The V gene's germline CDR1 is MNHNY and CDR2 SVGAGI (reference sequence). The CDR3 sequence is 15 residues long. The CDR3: CATDKGGREGNTIYF. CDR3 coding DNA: TGTGCCACCGATAAAGGGGGCCGCGAGGGAAACACCATATATTTT.

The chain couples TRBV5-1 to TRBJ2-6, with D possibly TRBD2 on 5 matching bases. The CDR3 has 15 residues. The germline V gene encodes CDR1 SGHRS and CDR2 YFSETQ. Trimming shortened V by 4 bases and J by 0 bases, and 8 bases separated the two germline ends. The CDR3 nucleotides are TGCGCCAGCAGCCGAGAGGGCTCTGGGGCCAACGTCCTGACTTTC. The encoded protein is CASSREGSGANVLTF.

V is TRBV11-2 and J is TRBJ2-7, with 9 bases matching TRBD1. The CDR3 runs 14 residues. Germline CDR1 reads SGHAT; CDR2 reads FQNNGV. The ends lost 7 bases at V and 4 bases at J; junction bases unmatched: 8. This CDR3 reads CASTRTGEGYEQYF. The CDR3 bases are TGTGCCAGCACTCGGACAGGGGAGGGGTACGAGCAGTACTTC.

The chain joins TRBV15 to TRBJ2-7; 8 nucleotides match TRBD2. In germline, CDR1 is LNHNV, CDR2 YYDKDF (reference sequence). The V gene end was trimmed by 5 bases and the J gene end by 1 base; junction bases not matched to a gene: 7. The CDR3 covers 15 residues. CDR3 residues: CATSGRLASSYEQYF. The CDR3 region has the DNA TGTGCCACCAGCGGCCGACTAGCGAGTTCCTACGAGCAGTACTTC.

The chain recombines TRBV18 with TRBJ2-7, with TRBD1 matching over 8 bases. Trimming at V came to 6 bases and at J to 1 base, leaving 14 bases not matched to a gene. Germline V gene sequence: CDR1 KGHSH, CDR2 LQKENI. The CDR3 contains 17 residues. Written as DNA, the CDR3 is TGTGCCAGCTCCCTCGAAACGAGGACAGGGAGATCCTACGAGCAGTACTTC. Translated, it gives CASSLETRTGRSYEQYF. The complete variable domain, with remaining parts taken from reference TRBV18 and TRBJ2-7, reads NAGVMQNPRHLVRRRGQEARLRCSPMKGHSHVYWYRQLPEEGLKFMVYLQKENIIDESGMPKERFSAEFPKEGPSILRIQQVVRGDSAAYFCASSLETRTGRSYEQYFGPGTRLTVT.

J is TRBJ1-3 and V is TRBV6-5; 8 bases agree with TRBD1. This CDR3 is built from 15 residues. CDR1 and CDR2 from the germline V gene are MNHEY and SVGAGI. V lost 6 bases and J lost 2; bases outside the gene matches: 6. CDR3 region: CASSPGGAAGNTIYF. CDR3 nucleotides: TGTGCCAGCAGCCCAGGGGGCGCAGCTGGAAACACCATATATTTT.

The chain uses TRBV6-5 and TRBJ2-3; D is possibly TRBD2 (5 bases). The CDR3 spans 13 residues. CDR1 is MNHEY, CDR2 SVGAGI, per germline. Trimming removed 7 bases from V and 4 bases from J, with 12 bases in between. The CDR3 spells CASMREVADTQYF. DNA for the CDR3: TGTGCCAGCATGAGGGAAGTCGCAGATACGCAGTATTTT.

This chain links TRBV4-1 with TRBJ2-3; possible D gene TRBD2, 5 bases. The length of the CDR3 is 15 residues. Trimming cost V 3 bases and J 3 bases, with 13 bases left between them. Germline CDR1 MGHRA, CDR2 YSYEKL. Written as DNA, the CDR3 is TGCGCCAGCAGCCAGTCCAGCGGCGGTACAGATACGCAGTATTTT. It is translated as CASSQSSGGTDTQYF.

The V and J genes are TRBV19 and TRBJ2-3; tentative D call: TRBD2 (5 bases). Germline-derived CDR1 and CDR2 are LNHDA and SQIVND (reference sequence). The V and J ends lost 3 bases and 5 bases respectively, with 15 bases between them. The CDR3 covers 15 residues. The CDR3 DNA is TGTGCCAGTAGTATTAGCGCCCGGCTGGTAGATACGCAGTATTTT. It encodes CASSISARLVDTQYF.

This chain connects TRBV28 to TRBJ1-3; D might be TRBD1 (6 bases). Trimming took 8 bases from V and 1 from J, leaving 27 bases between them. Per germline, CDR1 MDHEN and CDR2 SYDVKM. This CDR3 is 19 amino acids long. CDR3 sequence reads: CASPPGRQGKYYSGNTIYF. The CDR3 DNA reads TGTGCCAGCCCCCCCGGGAGGCAGGGGAAATACTATTCTGGAAACACCATATATTTT.

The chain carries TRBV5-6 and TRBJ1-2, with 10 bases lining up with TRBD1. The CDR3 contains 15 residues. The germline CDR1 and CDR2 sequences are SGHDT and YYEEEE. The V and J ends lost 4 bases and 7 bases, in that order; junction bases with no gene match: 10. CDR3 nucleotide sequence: TGTGCCAGCAGCCGGGACAGGGGAAGGAAGGCTGGCTACACCTTC. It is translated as CASSRDRGRKAGYTF.

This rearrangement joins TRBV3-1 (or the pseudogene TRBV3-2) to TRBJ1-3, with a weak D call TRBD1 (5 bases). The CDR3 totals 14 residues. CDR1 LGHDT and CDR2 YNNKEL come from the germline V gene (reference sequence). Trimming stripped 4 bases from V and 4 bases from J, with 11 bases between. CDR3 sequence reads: CASSPGGLGNTIYF. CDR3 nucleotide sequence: TGTGCCAGCAGCCCCGGGGGATTAGGAAACACCATATATTTT.

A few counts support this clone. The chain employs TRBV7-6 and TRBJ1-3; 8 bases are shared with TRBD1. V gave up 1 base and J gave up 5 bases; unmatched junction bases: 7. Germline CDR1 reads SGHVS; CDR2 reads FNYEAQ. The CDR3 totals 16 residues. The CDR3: CASSLGSGQGRNTIYF. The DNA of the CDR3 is TGTGCCAGCAGCTTAGGCTCCGGACAGGGTCGAAACACCATATATTTT. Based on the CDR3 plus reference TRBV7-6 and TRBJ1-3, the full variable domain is GAGVSQSPRYKVTKRGQDVALRCDPISGHVSLYWYRQALGQGPEFLTYFNYEAQQDKSGLPNDRFSAERPEGSISTLTIQRTEQRDSAMYRCASSLGSGQGRNTIYFGEGSWLTVV.

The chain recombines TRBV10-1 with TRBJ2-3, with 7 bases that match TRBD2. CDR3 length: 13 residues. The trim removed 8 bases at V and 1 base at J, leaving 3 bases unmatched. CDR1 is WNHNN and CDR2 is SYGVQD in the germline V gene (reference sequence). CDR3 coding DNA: TGCGCCAGCTCGAGCGGGGGCACAGATACGCAGTATTTT. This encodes CASSSGGTDTQYF.

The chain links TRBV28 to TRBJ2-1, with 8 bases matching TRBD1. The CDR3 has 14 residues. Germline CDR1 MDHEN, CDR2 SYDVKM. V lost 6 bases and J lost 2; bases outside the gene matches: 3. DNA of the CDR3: TGTGCCAGCAGCTGGACAGGGCCCTACAATGAGCAGTTCTTC. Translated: CASSWTGPYNEQFF. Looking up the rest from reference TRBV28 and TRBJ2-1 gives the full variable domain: DVKVTQSSRYLVKRTGEKVFLECVQDMDHENMFWYRQDPGLGLRLIYFSYDVKMKEKGDIPEGYSVSREKKERFSLILESASTNQTSMYLCASSWTGPYNEQFFGPGTRLTVL.

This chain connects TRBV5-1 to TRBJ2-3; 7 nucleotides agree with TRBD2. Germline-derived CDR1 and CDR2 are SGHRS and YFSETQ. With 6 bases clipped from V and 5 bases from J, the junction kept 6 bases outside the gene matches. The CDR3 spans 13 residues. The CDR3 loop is CASTLAGEDTQYF. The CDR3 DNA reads TGCGCCAGCACTTTGGCGGGAGAAGATACGCAGTATTTT.

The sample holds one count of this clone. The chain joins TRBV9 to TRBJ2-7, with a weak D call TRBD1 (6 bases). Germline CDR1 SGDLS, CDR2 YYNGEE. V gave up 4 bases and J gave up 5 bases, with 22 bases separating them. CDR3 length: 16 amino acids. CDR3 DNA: TGTGCCAGCAGCAACAAACTCAGGGGAAACCTCAACGAGCAGTACTTC. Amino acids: CASSNKLRGNLNEQYF. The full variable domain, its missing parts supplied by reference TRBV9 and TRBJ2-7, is DSGVTQTPKHLITATGQRVTLRCSPRSGDLSVYWYQQSLDQGLQFLIQYYNGEERAKGNILERFSAQQFPDLHSELNLSSLELGDSALYFCASSNKLRGNLNEQYFGPGTRLTVT.